Listed here are 18 T cell receptor beta chains from one sample, sequenced in a study of CD8 T cells in ankylosing spondylitis. TCRdb called the 5' RACE reads again in MiXCR, with one record for every CDR3 protein. Among around 340,000 distinct CDR3 sequences listed, around 20% were seen once. What was sequenced was blood, either unsorted or a sorted T cell fraction (not recorded which). These receptor sequences come from a male donor with ankylosing spondylitis or in good health (not recorded which).

The sample holds a few counts of this clonotype. The chain carries TRBV5-1 and TRBJ2-3, with TRBD2 identical over 10 bases. V was pared by 2 bases and J by 2 bases, with 2 bases of the junction left unmatched. Germline CDR1 and CDR2: SGHRS and YFSETQ. The CDR3 is 15 amino acids. In DNA, the CDR3 is TGCGCCAGCAGCTTAGGACTAGCGGACACAGATACGCAGTATTTT. This sequence encodes CASSLGLADTDTQYF.

This clonotype occurred once. The chain couples TRBV12-3 or TRBV12-4 to TRBJ2-5, with 8 bases identical to TRBD2. Trimming took 6 bases from V and 1 from J; bases not matched to a gene: 7. The CDR3 totals 15 residues. For the CDR3, the DNA is TGTGCCAGCAGGGCCTCGGGGACTAGCCAAGAGACCCAGTACTTC. Translating gives CASRASGTSQETQYF.

The chain employs TRBV27 and TRBJ2-1, with 8 bases that match TRBD1. V dropped 6 bases and J dropped 1; count of bases not matched to a gene: 11. The CDR3 sequence is 17 residues long. Germline values: CDR1 MNHEY, CDR2 SMNVEV (reference sequence). The CDR3 loop reads CASSAGGNPPSYNEQFF. CDR3 sequence (DNA): TGTGCCAGCAGCGCAGGGGGCAACCCTCCATCCTACAATGAGCAGTTCTTC.

The chain has TRBV25-1 and TRBJ2-3; possible D gene TRBD1, 6 bases. There are 15 residues in the CDR3. Germline V CDR1 and CDR2: MGHDK, SYGVNS. V was cut by 4 bases and J by 0 bases, with 11 bases left in between. The CDR3 sequence: CASSAGVPSTDTQYF. CDR3 nucleotides: TGTGCCAGCAGTGCAGGGGTCCCTAGCACAGATACGCAGTATTTT.

The V call is TRBV30, the J call TRBJ1-6; 7 positions match TRBD1. Germline CDR1 GTSNPN, CDR2 SVGIG (reference sequence). The V segment lost 5 bases and the J segment 5 bases; nucleotides outside the gene matches: 0. The CDR3 extends over 12 amino acids. The CDR3 DNA is TGTGCCTGGGGACAGGATAATTCACCCCTCCACTTT. It specifies CAWGQDNSPLHF.

The rearrangement joins TRBV9 to TRBJ1-2; D is unresolved. The V end was cut by 4 bases, the J end by 6 bases, with 13 bases between. This CDR3 spans 13 amino acids. Germline CDR1 SGDLS, CDR2 YYNGEE. The CDR3 DNA follows: TGTGCCAGCAGCAACCCCCGGCTACATGGCTACACCTTC. It yields the protein CASSNPRLHGYTF.

A few counts support this clonotype. The J gene is TRBJ2-1, the V gene TRBV25-1, with 10 bases that match TRBD2. Germline lookup yields CDR1 MGHDK and CDR2 SYGVNS. V was clipped by 1 base and J by 9 bases; unmatched bases: 6. The CDR3 runs to 15 residues. CDR3 region: CASSESSGGWGEQFF. The CDR3 nucleotides are TGTGCCAGCAGTGAATCTAGCGGGGGATGGGGTGAGCAGTTCTTC.

This clonotype was seen only a few times. The chain joins TRBV9 to TRBJ2-1; no clear D. The V gene lost 0 bases and the J gene lost 0 bases, with 10 bases spanning the gap. The CDR3 is 16 amino acids. CDR1 SGDLS and CDR2 YYNGEE come from the germline V gene. Here the CDR3 reads CASSVDGASSYNEQFF. CDR3 nucleotide sequence: TGTGCCAGCAGCGTAGATGGAGCTAGCTCCTACAATGAGCAGTTCTTC.

The chain has TRBV27 and TRBJ1-5; TRBD1 agrees at 9 bases. The V gene's germline CDR1 is MNHEY and CDR2 SMNVEV (reference sequence). Trimming removed 2 bases from V and 9 bases from J; junction bases left unmatched: 2. The CDR3 consists of 13 residues. The CDR3 coding sequence is TGTGCCAGCAGTTTAGGACAGGGGACGCCCCAGCATTTT. It yields the protein CASSLGQGTPQHF.

This chain joins TRBV7-9 and TRBJ2-7, with 12 bases that match TRBD2. Trimming cost V 5 bases and J 1 base; bases outside gene matches: 3. This CDR3 is built from 15 residues. Germline V gene data show CDR1 as SEHNR and CDR2 as FQNEAQ (reference sequence). The CDR3 nucleotides read TGTGCCAGCAGCCCGACTAGCGGGAGTTCCTACGAGCAGTACTTC. This codes for CASSPTSGSSYEQYF.

The sample holds a few counts of this clonotype. This chain links TRBV7-9 with TRBJ2-3; 8 nucleotides agree with TRBD2. V gave up 1 base and J gave up 10 bases; unmatched junction bases: 16. Per the germline V gene, CDR1 is SEHNR and CDR2 is FQNEAQ (reference sequence). The CDR3 consists of 17 residues. Written as DNA, the CDR3 is TGTGCCAGCAGCTTAGATATACTAGCGGTCCCAAGTGGCTCGCAGTATTTT. Residues: CASSLDILAVPSGSQYF. The variable domain in full, completed from reference TRBV7-9 and TRBJ2-3, reads DTGVSQNPRHKITKRGQNVTFRCDPISEHNRLYWYRQTLGQGPEFLTYFQNEAQLEKSRLLSDRFSAERPKGSFSTLEIQRTEQGDSAMYLCASSLDILAVPSGSQYFGPGTRLTVL.

This chain links TRBV12-3 or TRBV12-4 with TRBJ2-5; TRBD2 aligns across 8 bases. V trimming: 8 bases; J trimming: 5 bases; junction bases outside the gene matches: 13. The CDR3 sequence is 15 residues long. The CDR3 bases are TGTGCCAGCGGCATAGCGGGAAGCCCAAAGGAGACCCAGTACTTC. This encodes CASGIAGSPKETQYF.

The chain couples TRBV20-1 to TRBJ2-7, with TRBD2 matching 7 bases. Trimming removed 3 bases from V and 2 bases from J; junction bases left unmatched: 4. This CDR3 is built from 13 residues. CDR1 is DFQATT and CDR2 is SNEGSKA in the germline V gene (reference sequence). For the CDR3, the DNA is TGCAGTGCTAGGGAGCGGGGCACCTACGAGCAGTACTTC. Its protein is CSARERGTYEQYF.

DNA for the CDR3: TGTGCCAGCAGCGCCGGTCCGGGGACAGGGTGCTACGAGCAGTACTTC. This sequence encodes CASSAGPGTGCYEQYF. The chain joins TRBV21-1 to TRBJ2-7; the table names TRBD1, a call not compared with the DNA. TRBV21-1 is a documented pseudogene. The CDR3 consists of 16 residues.

This clonotype was counted a few times. The chain recombines TRBV10-3 with TRBJ2-7, with 7 bases identical to TRBD2. V was clipped by 2 bases and J by 0 bases; unmatched bases: 1. The CDR3 has 14 residues. The germline gives CDR1 ENHRY, CDR2 SYGVKD. The CDR3 nucleotides are TGTGCCATCAGTGAGCCGGGGGGCTCCTACGAGCAGTACTTC. This sequence encodes CAISEPGGSYEQYF.

This rearrangement joins TRBV20-1 to TRBJ2-3; 7 bases are a match to TRBD2. The CDR3 is 16 amino acids. V was pared by 3 bases and J by 2 bases, with 11 bases of the junction left unmatched. The V gene's germline CDR1 is DFQATT and CDR2 SNEGSKA (reference sequence). The DNA for the CDR3 is TGCAGTGCTAGCGGGGGGACTGGGTCTTACACAGATACGCAGTATTTT. Translating it yields CSASGGTGSYTDTQYF.

The V and J genes are TRBV11-2 and TRBJ2-1; possible D gene TRBD2, 6 bases. V was shortened by 6 bases and J by 10 bases, with 19 bases between the two germline ends. The CDR3 runs 14 residues. Germline V gene data show CDR1 as SGHAT and CDR2 as FQNNGV. CDR3 DNA sequence: TGTGCCAGCAGACCCGGGGGTGGTAGCGACGAGCAGTTCTTC. The encoded protein is CASRPGGGSDEQFF.

The chain couples TRBV11-2 to TRBJ2-2, with TRBD1 matching 7 bases. After removal of 4 bases from V and 0 bases from J, the junction contained 11 bases not matched to a gene. The germline CDR1 and CDR2 sequences are SGHAT and FQNNGV. This CDR3 comprises 18 residues. The CDR3 DNA sequence: TGTGCCAGCAGCTACGACAGGGACCCCTATACGAACACCGGGGAGCTGTTTTTT. Its protein is CASSYDRDPYTNTGELFF.